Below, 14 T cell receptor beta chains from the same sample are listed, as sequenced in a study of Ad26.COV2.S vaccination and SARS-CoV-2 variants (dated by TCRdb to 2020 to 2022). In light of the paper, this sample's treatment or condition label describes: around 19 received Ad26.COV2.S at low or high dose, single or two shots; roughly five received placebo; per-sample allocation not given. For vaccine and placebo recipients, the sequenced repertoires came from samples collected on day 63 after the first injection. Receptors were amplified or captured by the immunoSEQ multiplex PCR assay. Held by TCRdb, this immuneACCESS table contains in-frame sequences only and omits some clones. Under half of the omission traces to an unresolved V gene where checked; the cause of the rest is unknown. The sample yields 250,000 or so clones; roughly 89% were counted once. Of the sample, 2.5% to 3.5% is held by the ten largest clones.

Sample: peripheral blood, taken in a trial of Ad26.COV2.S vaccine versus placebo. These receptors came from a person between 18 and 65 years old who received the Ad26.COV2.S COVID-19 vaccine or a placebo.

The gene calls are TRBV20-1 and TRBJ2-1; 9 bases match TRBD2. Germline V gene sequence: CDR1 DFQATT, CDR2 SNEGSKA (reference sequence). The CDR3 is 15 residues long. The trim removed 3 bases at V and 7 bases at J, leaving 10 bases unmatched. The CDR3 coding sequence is TGCAGTGCTAGTAACCCTAGCGGGGCGCTGAATGAGCAGTTCTTC. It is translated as CSASNPSGALNEQFF.

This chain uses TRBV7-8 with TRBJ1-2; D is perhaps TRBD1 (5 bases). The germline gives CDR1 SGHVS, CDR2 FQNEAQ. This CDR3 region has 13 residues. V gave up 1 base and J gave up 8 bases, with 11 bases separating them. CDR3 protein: CASSLGYAGGYTF. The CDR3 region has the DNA TGTGCCAGCAGCTTAGGGTATGCAGGGGGCTACACCTTC. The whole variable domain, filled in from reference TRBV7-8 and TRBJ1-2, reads GAGVSQSPRYKVAKRGQDVALRCDPISGHVSLFWYQQALGQGPEFLTYFQNEAQLDKSGLPSDRFFAERPEGSVSTLKIQRTQQEDSAVYLCASSLGYAGGYTFGSGTRLTVV.

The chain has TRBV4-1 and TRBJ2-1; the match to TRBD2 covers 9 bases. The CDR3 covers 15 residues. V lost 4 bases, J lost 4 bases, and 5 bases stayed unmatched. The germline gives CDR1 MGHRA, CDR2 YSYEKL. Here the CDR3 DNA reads TGCGCCAGCAGCCCTAGCGGGGCTGTATACAATGAGCAGTTCTTC. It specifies CASSPSGAVYNEQFF.

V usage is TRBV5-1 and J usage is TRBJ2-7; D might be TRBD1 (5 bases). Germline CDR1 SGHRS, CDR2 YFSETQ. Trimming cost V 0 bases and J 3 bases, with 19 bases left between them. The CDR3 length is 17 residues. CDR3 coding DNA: TGCGCCAGCAGCTTGGAAGACAGTGTTGTTTGGGTCTACGAGCAGTACGTC. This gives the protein CASSLEDSVVWVYEQYV.

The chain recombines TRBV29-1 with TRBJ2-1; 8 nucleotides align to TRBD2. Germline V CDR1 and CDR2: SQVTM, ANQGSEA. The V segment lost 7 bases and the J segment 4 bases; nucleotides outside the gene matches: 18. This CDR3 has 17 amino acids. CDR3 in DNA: TGCAGCGCTCCCCGGACCGGGGGGGCCGAGCTTTACAATGAGCAGTTCTTC. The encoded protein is CSAPRTGGAELYNEQFF.

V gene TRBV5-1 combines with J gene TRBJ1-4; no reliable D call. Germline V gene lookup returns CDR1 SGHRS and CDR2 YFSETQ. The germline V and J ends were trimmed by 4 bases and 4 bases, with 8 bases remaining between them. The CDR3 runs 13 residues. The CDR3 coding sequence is TGCGCCAGCAGCCGTATGGATAATGAAAAACTGTTTTTT. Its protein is CASSRMDNEKLFF.

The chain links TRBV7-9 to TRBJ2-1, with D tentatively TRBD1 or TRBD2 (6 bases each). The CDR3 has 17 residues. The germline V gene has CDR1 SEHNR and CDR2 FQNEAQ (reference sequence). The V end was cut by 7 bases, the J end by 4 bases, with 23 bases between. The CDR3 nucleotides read TGTGCCAGCAACGATAACAGAGGGGGGACGCTTTACAATGAGCAGTTCTTC. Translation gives CASNDNRGGTLYNEQFF.

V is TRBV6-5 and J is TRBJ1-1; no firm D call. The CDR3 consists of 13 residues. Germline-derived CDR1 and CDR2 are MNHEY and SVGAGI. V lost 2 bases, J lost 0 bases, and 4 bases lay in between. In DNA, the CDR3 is TGTGCCAGCAGTTACGTCATGAACACTGAAGCTTTCTTT. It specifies CASSYVMNTEAFF.

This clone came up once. In DNA form, the CDR3 reads TGTGCCAGCAGCTTAGGACACTCGGCAGATACGCAGTATTTT. This encodes CASSLGHSADTQYF. This sequence joins TRBV7-9 and TRBJ2-3; no clear D. The CDR3 is made up of 14 amino acids. Looked up from germline, CDR1 is SEHNR and CDR2 is FQNEAQ (reference sequence). Trimming stripped 1 base from V and 4 bases from J, with 9 bases between.

The CDR3 spells CASRASVAGAYNEQFF. In DNA, the CDR3 is TGTGCCAGTAGGGCCTCGGTAGCGGGAGCCTACAATGAGCAGTTCTTC. The chain links TRBV19 to TRBJ2-1; the match to TRBD2 covers 9 bases. The V segment lost 6 bases and the J segment 2 bases; nucleotides outside the gene matches: 8. Germline values: CDR1 LNHDA, CDR2 SQIVND (reference sequence). The CDR3 loop spans 16 amino acids.

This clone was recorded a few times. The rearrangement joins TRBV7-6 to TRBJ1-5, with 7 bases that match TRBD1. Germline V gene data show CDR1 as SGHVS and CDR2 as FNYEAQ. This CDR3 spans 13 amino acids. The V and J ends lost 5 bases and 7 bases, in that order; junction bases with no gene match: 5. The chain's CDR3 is CASSVYRGQPQHF. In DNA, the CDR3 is TGTGCCAGCAGCGTCTACAGGGGCCAGCCCCAGCATTTT.

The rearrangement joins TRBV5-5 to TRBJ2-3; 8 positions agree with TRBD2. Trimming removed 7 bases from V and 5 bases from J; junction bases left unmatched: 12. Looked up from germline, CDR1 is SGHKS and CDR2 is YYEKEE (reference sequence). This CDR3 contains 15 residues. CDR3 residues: CASFLAGRQLDTQYF. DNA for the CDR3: TGTGCCAGCTTTCTAGCGGGTAGGCAGCTAGATACGCAGTATTTT.

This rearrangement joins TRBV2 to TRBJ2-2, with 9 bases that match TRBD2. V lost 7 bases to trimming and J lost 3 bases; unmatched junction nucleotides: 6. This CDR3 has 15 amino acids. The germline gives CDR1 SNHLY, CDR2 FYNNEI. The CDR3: CASNIAGADTGELFF. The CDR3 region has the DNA TGTGCCAGCAATATAGCGGGGGCAGACACCGGGGAGCTGTTTTTT.

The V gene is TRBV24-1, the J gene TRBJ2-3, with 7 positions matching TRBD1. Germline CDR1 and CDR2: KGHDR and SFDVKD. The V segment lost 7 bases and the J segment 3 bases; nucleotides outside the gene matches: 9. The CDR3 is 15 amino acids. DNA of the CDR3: TGTGCCACCAGGGCGACAGGGTCAAGTACAGATACGCAGTATTTT. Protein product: CATRATGSSTDTQYF.